The 14 T cell receptor beta chains given below trace back to one sample, sequenced in a study of CD8+CD57+ T cells in acquired aplastic anemia. Genomic DNA was employed as the template in profiling TCR beta VDJ and CDR3. One entry per CDR3 protein results from TCRdb running MiXCR on the reads. The sample includes 150,000 to 200,000 distinct CDR3 sequences, 55% to 80% of them seen just once. The specimen was sorted CD4+, CD8+, or CD8+CD57+ T cells (not recorded which) from PBMCs. These receptors came from a human donor in good health.

Note on this clonotype: No conserved phenylalanine or tryptophan is present at the end of the CDR3, so a read error is the likely explanation. V and J are TRBV9 and TRBJ2-5, with a possible D match to TRBD2 (5 bases). CDR1 is SGDLS, CDR2 YYNGEE, per germline. Trimming left V 3 bases short and J 2 bases short, with 17 bases between. There are 16 residues in the CDR3. The DNA for the CDR3 is TGTGCCAGCAGCGCCCCCGAAGGAGCGGAGCAAGAGACCCAGTACCTC. This translates into CASSAPEGAEQETQYL.

This clonotype occurred a few times. This chain uses TRBV15 with TRBJ1-4; maybe TRBD1 (5 bases). The CDR3 has 15 amino acids. V lost 0 bases and J 5 bases, leaving 10 bases between the germline ends. Germline loops: CDR1 LNHNV, CDR2 YYDKDF (reference sequence). The CDR3 bases are TGTGCCACCAGCAGAGAAGACAGCGGGAATGAAAAACTGTTTTTT. Translation gives CATSREDSGNEKLFF.

This clonotype was recorded a few times. Germline is not matched at one junction end, which may reflect a read error. The chain joins TRBV5-8 to TRBJ1-5; 8 positions agree with TRBD1. This CDR3 is built from 14 residues. Germline V lookup: CDR1 SGHTS, CDR2 YDEGEE. CDR3 protein: CASSYHRGYQPQHF. CDR3 nucleotides: TGTGCCAGCAGCTACCACAGGGGGTATCAGCCTCAGCATTTT.

The rearrangement links TRBV6-5 to TRBJ2-1; D might be TRBD1 (6 bases). CDR3 length: 13 amino acids. Germline CDR1 reads MNHEY; CDR2 reads SVGAGI. Trimming cost V 7 bases and J 8 bases, with 15 bases left between them. The CDR3 DNA follows: TGTGCCAGCATTGCCCCAGGGGCTTATGAGCAGTTCTTC. Its translation is CASIAPGAYEQFF.

This clonotype showed up many times. The J gene is TRBJ1-6, the V gene TRBV5-1; unclear D gene. CDR1 and CDR2 from the germline V gene are SGHRS and YFSETQ. The CDR3 spans 13 residues. Between the trimmed V and J ends, which lost 0 bases and 5 bases, there was a span of 3 bases. The CDR3 DNA reads as TGCGCCAGCAGCTTGGGAGATAATTCACCCCTCCACTTT. Amino acid sequence: CASSLGDNSPLHF.

This clonotype was seen a handful of times. The chain couples TRBV2 to TRBJ2-7; tentative D call: TRBD2 (6 bases). This CDR3 has 14 residues. With 7 bases removed from V and 0 bases from J, the gap between germline ends came to 13 bases. Germline values: CDR1 SNHLY, CDR2 FYNNEI. The CDR3 is CASIRGDLSYEQYF. The CDR3 DNA reads as TGTGCCAGCATCCGCGGGGACCTCTCCTACGAGCAGTACTTC.

This chain connects TRBV7-2 to TRBJ1-1, with D unclear. Germline-derived CDR1 and CDR2 are SGHTA and FQGNSA. The CDR3 sequence is 13 residues long. Trimming left V 3 bases short and J 8 bases short, with 13 bases between. In DNA form, the CDR3 reads TGTGCCAGCAGCTTTATTCCGGTTACCGAAGCTTTCTTT. This sequence encodes CASSFIPVTEAFF.

This clonotype was detected only a few times. The rearrangement joins TRBV20-1 to TRBJ2-7, with 8 bases identical to TRBD1. Germline lookup yields CDR1 DFQATT and CDR2 SNEGSKA (reference sequence). V trimming: 3 bases; J trimming: 1 base; junction bases outside the gene matches: 5. The CDR3 extends over 14 amino acids. In DNA, the CDR3 is TGCAGTGCTAGTGTGACAGGGGCGTCCTACGAGCAGTACTTC. Protein sequence: CSASVTGASYEQYF.

CDR3: CASSISGRARGVPLHF. DNA of the CDR3: TGTGCCAGCAGCATTAGCGGGAGGGCCAGAGGCGTACCCCTCCACTTT. The V and J genes are TRBV9 and TRBJ1-6; D call uncertain. The CDR3 is 16 residues long. Trimming took 4 bases from V and 12 from J, leaving 23 bases between them. CDR1 and CDR2 (germline): SGDLS, YYNGEE.

This clonotype was picked up many times. The chain recombines TRBV7-9 with TRBJ2-1; a weak D match, TRBD2 (5 bases). The CDR3 length is 15 residues. The germline V gene has CDR1 SEHNR and CDR2 FQNEAQ (reference sequence). V was trimmed by 5 bases and J by 7 bases, leaving 18 bases between them. The CDR3 spells CASSRSGTGWNEQFF. In DNA, the CDR3 is TGTGCCAGCAGCCGAAGTGGAACGGGGTGGAATGAGCAGTTCTTC.

The chain has TRBV10-3 and TRBJ1-6, with no clear D. The CDR3 is 13 amino acids. Germline assignment: CDR1 ENHRY and CDR2 SYGVKD. V dropped 6 bases and J dropped 7 bases, with 10 bases sitting between them. CDR3 nucleotide sequence: TGTGCCATCAGGGCGGGTGTGAATTCACCCCTCCACTTT. Translated, it gives CAIRAGVNSPLHF.

This sequence joins TRBV2 and TRBJ2-3; D call uncertain. The CDR3 has 15 amino acids. Trimming pared 6 bases from V and 0 bases from J, leaving 13 bases between. Germline V gives CDR1 SNHLY, CDR2 FYNNEI. CDR3 residues: CASSLGSDSTDTQYF. In DNA, the CDR3 is TGTGCCAGCAGCCTGGGCAGTGATAGCACAGATACGCAGTATTTT.

Ten or more counts support this clonotype. V is TRBV5-8 and J is TRBJ2-1; the match to TRBD2 covers 11 bases. V was clipped by 2 bases and J by 2 bases; unmatched bases: 9. Germline CDR1 SGHTS, CDR2 YDEGEE. The CDR3 consists of 18 residues. This CDR3 is CASSLVFSGLAAYNEQFF. In DNA, the CDR3 is TGTGCCAGCAGCTTAGTTTTTTCGGGACTAGCGGCCTACAATGAGCAGTTCTTC.

In its sample, this clonotype was seen a few times. J is TRBJ2-5 and V is TRBV20-1; tentatively, D is TRBD1 (6 bases). The CDR3 is made up of 14 amino acids. Germline V gene sequence: CDR1 DFQATT, CDR2 SNEGSKA (reference sequence). Trimming stripped 5 bases from V and 1 base from J, with 14 bases between. This CDR3 is CSADGRDIQETQYF. In nucleotides, the CDR3 is TGCAGTGCTGACGGAAGGGACATCCAAGAGACCCAGTACTTC.